The 13 T cell receptor beta chains in this list originate from one sample, sequenced in a study of T cells in localized non-small cell lung cancer. The data were produced by immunoSEQ multiplex PCR, yet TCRdb's version contains in-frame clones alone and is incomplete. Among 15,000 or so clones listed, around 87% were seen once. The sequencing used peripheral blood mononuclear cells, collected before any cancer treatment. Receptor source: a male donor aged 60 or over with stage II lung adenocarcinoma.

The genes are TRBV30 and TRBJ2-1; 7 nucleotides line up with TRBD2. The germline gives CDR1 GTSNPN, CDR2 SVGIG (reference sequence). This CDR3 contains 14 residues. V lost 5 bases to trimming and J lost 6 bases; unmatched junction nucleotides: 10. The CDR3 spells CAWATWDYSNEQFF. The CDR3 nucleotides read TGTGCCTGGGCAACCTGGGACTACTCCAATGAGCAGTTCTTC.

J is TRBJ1-2 and V is TRBV6-5; perhaps TRBD1 as D (6 bases). There are 13 residues in the CDR3. Germline lookup yields CDR1 MNHEY and CDR2 SVGAGI. V dropped 6 bases and J dropped 2 bases, with 10 bases sitting between them. CDR3: CASSRGGNYGYTF. CDR3 coding DNA: TGTGCCAGCAGCCGGGGGGGCAACTATGGCTACACCTTC.

This chain joins TRBV9 and TRBJ2-7; weak D call: TRBD1 (6 bases). The germline gives CDR1 SGDLS, CDR2 YYNGEE. The CDR3 spans 14 residues. V lost 4 bases, J lost 4 bases, and 15 bases lay in between. CDR3 protein: CASSPGTPPYEQYF. The DNA of the CDR3 is TGTGCCAGCAGCCCCGGGACACCTCCTTACGAGCAGTACTTC.

This chain uses TRBV6-6 with TRBJ2-3, with D maybe TRBD1 (6 bases). The ends were cut back, 2 bases at V and 8 bases at J, with 14 bases in the middle. The CDR3 spans 14 residues. CDR1 and CDR2 (germline): MNHNY, SVGAGI (reference sequence). The CDR3 loop is CASSYPEQGGTQYF. DNA of the CDR3: TGTGCCAGCAGTTACCCCGAACAGGGTGGTACGCAGTATTTT.

The rearrangement uses TRBV9 and TRBJ2-3; possibly TRBD2 for D (6 bases). The germline CDR1 and CDR2 sequences are SGDLS and YYNGEE. The V and J ends lost 2 bases and 5 bases respectively, with 15 bases between them. This CDR3 has 15 amino acids. CDR3 sequence: CASSVGGTAGDTQYF. CDR3 in DNA: TGTGCCAGCAGCGTCGGGGGAACGGCGGGAGATACGCAGTATTTT.

This chain joins TRBV30 and TRBJ1-4; 8 bases map to TRBD1. The CDR3 consists of 13 residues. Germline assignment: CDR1 GTSNPN and CDR2 SVGIG (reference sequence). V lost 0 bases and J lost 10; bases outside the gene matches: 4. Here the CDR3 reads CAWSVDGTGKLFF. CDR3 in DNA: TGTGCCTGGAGTGTAGACGGGACAGGAAAACTGTTTTTT.

The chain is built from TRBV7-9 and TRBJ2-6; 9 bases are a match to TRBD1. Germline V lookup: CDR1 SEHNR, CDR2 FQNEAQ (reference sequence). This CDR3 spans 14 amino acids. The trim removed 11 bases at V and 0 bases at J, leaving 2 bases unmatched. CDR3 sequence (DNA): TGTGCCGGGACAGGGCTCTCTGGGGCCAACGTCCTGACTTTC. This gives the protein CAGTGLSGANVLTF.

The chain combines TRBV30 with TRBJ2-5; no definite D call. With 0 bases removed from V and 6 bases from J, the gap between germline ends came to 23 bases. This CDR3 region has 17 residues. Germline V gene sequence: CDR1 GTSNPN, CDR2 SVGIG (reference sequence). For the CDR3, the DNA is TGTGCCTGGAGTGTAAAGCGCACCGGAACGACGAGGAAGACCCAGTACTTC. It is translated as CAWSVKRTGTTRKTQYF.

The chain employs TRBV5-1 and TRBJ1-1; D is ambiguous. This CDR3 contains 15 residues. The V gene lost 0 bases and the J gene lost 4 bases, with 13 bases spanning the gap. Germline loops: CDR1 SGHRS, CDR2 YFSETQ. The CDR3: CASSLAGSPSTEAFF. The CDR3 DNA reads TGCGCCAGCAGCTTGGCCGGGTCGCCCAGCACTGAAGCTTTCTTT.

V usage is TRBV7-9 and J usage is TRBJ1-1; 10 nucleotides align to TRBD1. In germline, CDR1 is SEHNR, CDR2 FQNEAQ (reference sequence). V was pared by 3 bases and J by 3 bases, with 16 bases of the junction left unmatched. CDR3 length: 19 amino acids. CDR3 amino acids: CASSFPTGTGAKGDTEAFF. DNA of the CDR3: TGTGCCAGCAGCTTTCCCACCGGGACAGGGGCCAAAGGGGACACTGAAGCTTTCTTT.

The chain couples TRBV6-1 to TRBJ1-6; D perhaps matches TRBD1 (5 bases). V lost 10 bases and J 9 bases, leaving 19 bases between the germline ends. The CDR3 has 14 residues. CDR1 is MNHNS and CDR2 is SASEGT in the germline V gene. The CDR3 DNA reads TGTGCCACCAGGTCGACAGATGCCACTTCACCCCTCCACTTT. This codes for CATRSTDATSPLHF.

This clone was counted only a few times. V and J are TRBV6-5 and TRBJ1-1, with D maybe TRBD1 (6 bases). This CDR3 is 13 amino acids long. Trimming stripped 2 bases from V and 10 bases from J, with 14 bases between. Germline loops: CDR1 MNHEY, CDR2 SVGAGI. CDR3 bases: TGTGCCAGCAGTTACGGAGGGGGGATAGGAGCTTTCTTT. Residues: CASSYGGGIGAFF.

V gene TRBV7-9 combines with J gene TRBJ2-4, with 12 bases fitting TRBD1. V lost 5 bases to trimming and J lost 9 bases; unmatched junction nucleotides: 8. The germline V gene has CDR1 SEHNR and CDR2 FQNEAQ (reference sequence). CDR3 length equals 15 residues. The CDR3 loop is CASSPGTGGKSIQYF. Here the CDR3 DNA reads TGTGCCAGCAGCCCAGGGACAGGGGGCAAGAGCATTCAGTACTTC.